These 30 T cell receptor beta chains were all obtained from the same sample, sequenced in a study of blood T cell repertoires in COVID-19. Only in-frame clones appear in the TCRdb table, and some are missing; sequencing was by immunoSEQ multiplex PCR. Among over 200,000 clones, about nine tenths were seen once, and the ten largest hold 2.5% to 3.5%. Source material: peripheral blood. Receptors originate from a woman in her fifties or sixties with acute or convalescent COVID-19.

The rearrangement joins TRBV3-1 (or the pseudogene TRBV3-2) to TRBJ2-1, with 8 bases fitting TRBD1. The trim removed 1 base at V and 9 bases at J, leaving 11 bases unmatched. Germline-derived CDR1 and CDR2 are LGHDT and YNNKEL (reference sequence). The CDR3 spans 16 residues. The DNA of the CDR3 is TGTGCCAGCAGCCAAGGAAGGCAGGGGGCCAGAAGTGAGCAGTTCTTC. Protein product: CASSQGRQGARSEQFF.

This clone showed up just once. V is TRBV7-8 and J is TRBJ2-5; D is possibly TRBD2 (7 bases). Germline V gene lookup returns CDR1 SGHVS and CDR2 FQNEAQ. The CDR3 contains 13 residues. The ends were cut back, 5 bases at V and 5 bases at J, with 12 bases in the middle. DNA for the CDR3: TGTGCCAGCAGCGGGGGGGCGAGGGAGACCCAGTACTTC. Encoded protein: CASSGGARETQYF.

The CDR3 nucleotides are TGTGCCAGCAGCTTGGTCCCCGGGACAGGCCAGGGGTATGGCTACACCTTC. Translation gives CASSLVPGTGQGYGYTF. The chain combines TRBV5-5 with TRBJ1-2, with 8 bases matching TRBD1. The CDR3 covers 17 residues. V gave up 0 bases and J gave up 5 bases; unmatched junction bases: 12. Germline V lookup: CDR1 SGHKS, CDR2 YYEKEE (reference sequence).

The chain joins TRBV7-9 to TRBJ1-4; tentative D call: TRBD1 (5 bases). The V end lost 5 bases, the J end lost 1 base, and 14 bases lay between the germline ends. The CDR3 consists of 16 residues. The germline CDR1 and CDR2 sequences are SEHNR and FQNEAQ (reference sequence). CDR3 bases: TGTGCCAGCAGCCCGACCTCTAGGGGAACTAATGAAAAACTGTTTTTT. It encodes CASSPTSRGTNEKLFF.

Only one count was recorded for this clone. This chain joins TRBV19 and TRBJ2-5; D is unresolved. The germline V gene has CDR1 LNHDA and CDR2 SQIVND (reference sequence). This CDR3 is 15 amino acids long. V was trimmed by 4 bases and J by 4 bases, leaving 16 bases between them. The CDR3 nucleotides are TGTGCCAGTAGTACCGGCGACGCTAGACGAGAGACCCAGTACTTC. Encoded protein: CASSTGDARRETQYF.

The chain carries TRBV24-1 and TRBJ1-5, with unresolved D. V lost 4 bases to trimming and J lost 4 bases, with 13 bases between them. CDR1 KGHDR and CDR2 SFDVKD come from the germline V gene. The length of the CDR3 is 15 residues. The CDR3 loop is CATSEGRQLNQPQHF. The CDR3 DNA follows: TGTGCCACCAGTGAGGGCAGGCAGCTAAATCAGCCCCAGCATTTT.

The gene calls are TRBV19 and TRBJ1-5; D remains unclear. Germline V CDR1 and CDR2: LNHDA, SQIVND (reference sequence). The ends were cut back, 5 bases at V and 6 bases at J, with 8 bases in the middle. The CDR3 runs to 12 residues. CDR3: CASSEGFQPQHF. DNA of the CDR3: TGTGCCAGTAGTGAGGGTTTTCAGCCCCAGCATTTT.

This CDR3 reads CASRPLFGSSGNIDTQYF. The CDR3 nucleotides are TGCGCCAGCAGACCCCTTTTCGGCTCTAGCGGGAATATTGATACGCAGTATTTT. The chain joins TRBV4-1 to TRBJ2-3; 9 bases are shared with TRBD2. The germline V gene encodes CDR1 MGHRA and CDR2 YSYEKL. V shed 6 bases and J 6 bases; nucleotides not matched to a gene: 19. The CDR3 runs 18 residues.

This clone was observed a single time. The chain joins TRBV18 to TRBJ1-1; no definite D call. Trimming removed 4 bases at V and 2 bases at J, with 8 bases between. Per the germline V gene, CDR1 is KGHSH and CDR2 is LQKENI. This CDR3 is 13 amino acids long. CDR3 nucleotide sequence: TGTGCCAGCTCACTTCAGGATAACACTGAAGCTTTCTTT. Amino acids: CASSLQDNTEAFF.

This clone was seen once. J is TRBJ2-3 and V is TRBV5-6; 7 nucleotides line up with TRBD1. The V segment lost 5 bases and the J segment 8 bases; nucleotides outside the gene matches: 5. Germline CDR1 SGHDT, CDR2 YYEEEE. The CDR3 extends over 12 amino acids. The CDR3 sequence: CASRGTVGTQYF. For the CDR3, the DNA is TGTGCCAGCAGGGGGACAGTAGGTACGCAGTATTTT.

The chain carries TRBV19 and TRBJ1-1; TRBD1 is a possible D gene (5 bases). The CDR3 is 15 amino acids. Per germline, CDR1 LNHDA and CDR2 SQIVND (reference sequence). Trimming shortened V by 5 bases and J by 4 bases, and 17 bases separated the two germline ends. CDR3: CASSLRPDRGTEAFF. The CDR3 DNA reads as TGTGCCAGTAGTCTCCGACCCGACAGAGGCACTGAAGCTTTCTTT. The complete variable domain, with remaining parts taken from reference TRBV19 and TRBJ1-1, reads DGGITQSPKYLFRKEGQNVTLSCEQNLNHDAMYWYRQDPGQGLRLIYYSQIVNDFQKGDIAEGYSVSREKKESFPLTVTSAQKNPTAFYLCASSLRPDRGTEAFFGQGTRLTVV.

In this sample, this clone turned up once. The V call is TRBV19, the J call TRBJ1-2, with 10 bases identical to TRBD1. J gave up 5 bases and V 6 bases, and 9 bases lay outside the gene matches. Per germline, CDR1 LNHDA and CDR2 SQIVND (reference sequence). The CDR3 extends over 15 amino acids. CDR3 residues: CASSATGGVRYGYTF. The CDR3 DNA is TGTGCCAGTAGCGCGACAGGGGGCGTAAGATATGGCTACACCTTC.

This clone was picked up one time. Additional DNA sequences in this sample encode the identical CDR3. The J gene is TRBJ1-4, the V gene TRBV5-1, with 8 bases that match TRBD1. Germline CDR1 reads SGHRS; CDR2 reads YFSETQ. The CDR3 has 16 amino acids. V lost 4 bases to trimming and J lost 5 bases; unmatched junction nucleotides: 10. The CDR3 spells CASSPVPGGSNEKLFF. CDR3 nucleotides: TGCGCCAGCAGCCCGGTACCAGGGGGCAGCAATGAAAAACTGTTTTTT.

This sequence joins TRBV21-1 and TRBJ2-5; no check of the table's D call, TRBD2, against the DNA was made. TRBV21-1 is listed as a pseudogene. The CDR3 totals 19 residues. CDR3 nucleotide sequence: TGTGCCAGCAGCCCCCGGGCTAATCGGGAAAAGCCGTTAGATGAGACCCAGTACTTC. Encoded protein: CASSPRANREKPLDETQYF.

V is TRBV6-6 and J is TRBJ1-2, with D uncertain. The CDR3 is made up of 15 amino acids. V was pared by 5 bases and J by 7 bases, with 20 bases between. Germline V lookup: CDR1 MNHNY, CDR2 SVGAGI (reference sequence). CDR3: CASSHRDPGIAGYTF. In DNA, the CDR3 is TGTGCCAGCAGTCACCGGGATCCCGGAATAGCTGGCTACACCTTC.

The rearrangement uses TRBV28 and TRBJ1-5; D not certain. The CDR3 contains 14 residues. Germline V gene data show CDR1 as MDHEN and CDR2 as SYDVKM. The ends were cut back, 7 bases at V and 0 bases at J, with 10 bases in the middle. The CDR3 region has the DNA TGTGCCAGCAACAATCTTCGTAGCAATCAGCCCCAGCATTTT. Protein product: CASNNLRSNQPQHF.

The gene calls are TRBV10-3 and TRBJ2-1; TRBD2 matches 8 bases. J lost 9 bases, V lost 2 bases, and 9 bases had no gene match. The CDR3 covers 15 residues. Germline V gene sequence: CDR1 ENHRY, CDR2 SYGVKD. In nucleotides, the CDR3 is TGTGCCATCAGTGAGCAGGTAGCGGGGTCTGGTGAGCAGTTCTTC. Amino acid sequence: CAISEQVAGSGEQFF.

The V gene is TRBV27, the J gene TRBJ1-5; 10 bases agree with TRBD1. The CDR3 length is 17 residues. Germline CDR1 reads MNHEY; CDR2 reads SMNVEV (reference sequence). After removal of 5 bases from V and 0 bases from J, the junction contained 7 bases not matched to a gene. The CDR3: CASSPRTGGNSNQPQHF. CDR3 DNA sequence: TGTGCCAGCAGTCCGAGGACAGGGGGGAATAGCAATCAGCCCCAGCATTTT.

This clone has a single count. The CDR3: CASSLTGEDQPQHF. DNA for the CDR3: TGCGCCAGCAGCCTAACAGGGGAGGATCAGCCCCAGCATTTT. The chain recombines TRBV5-1 with TRBJ1-5, with 7 bases fitting TRBD1. V gave up 4 bases and J gave up 5 bases; unmatched junction bases: 6. The CDR3 loop spans 14 amino acids. Germline V gene sequence: CDR1 SGHRS, CDR2 YFSETQ.

V and J are TRBV7-2 and TRBJ2-7, with 10 bases that match TRBD2. Losses at the gene ends were 1 base for V and 0 bases for J; bases not matched to a gene: 3. Germline assignment: CDR1 SGHTA and CDR2 FQGNSA. This CDR3 has 16 amino acids. CDR3 sequence: CASSLGAGGSSYEQYF. CDR3 sequence (DNA): TGTGCCAGCAGCTTAGGAGCGGGAGGGTCCTCCTACGAGCAGTACTTC.

This chain joins TRBV6-1 and TRBJ1-5, with TRBD1 as a possible D gene (5 bases). The CDR3 covers 15 residues. Germline CDR1 is MNHNS and CDR2 is SASEGT. The V end was cut by 3 bases, the J end by 0 bases, with 9 bases between. The CDR3 DNA is TGTGCCAGCAGTGAGCAGGGAAATAGCAATCAGCCCCAGCATTTT. It encodes CASSEQGNSNQPQHF.

The table lists this clone with a few counts. The chain uses TRBV9 and TRBJ2-3; D remains ambiguous. This CDR3 region has 13 residues. Trimming stripped 4 bases from V and 3 bases from J, with 9 bases between. Germline V gene sequence: CDR1 SGDLS, CDR2 YYNGEE. The CDR3 DNA reads as TGTGCCAGCAGCCTCACGAGGACAGATACGCAGTATTTT. Protein product: CASSLTRTDTQYF.

The chain has TRBV19 and TRBJ2-5; 8 positions match TRBD1. The CDR3 sequence is 15 residues long. The trim removed 2 bases at V and 4 bases at J, leaving 6 bases unmatched. The germline V gene encodes CDR1 LNHDA and CDR2 SQIVND (reference sequence). In DNA, the CDR3 is TGTGCCAGTAGTATAACCCATGGACAGGGAGAGACCCAGTACTTC. Amino acid sequence: CASSITHGQGETQYF.

V gene TRBV7-6 combines with J gene TRBJ2-1, with D possibly being TRBD2 (6 bases). The germline CDR1 and CDR2 sequences are SGHVS and FNYEAQ. With 0 bases removed from V and 4 bases from J, the gap between germline ends came to 19 bases. The length of the CDR3 is 18 residues. The CDR3 loop reads CASSLAQWRGTQYNEQFF. CDR3 nucleotides: TGTGCCAGCAGCTTAGCCCAGTGGCGGGGAACCCAATACAATGAGCAGTTCTTC.

The chain has TRBV18 and TRBJ1-1; weak D call: TRBD1 (5 bases). Germline loops: CDR1 KGHSH, CDR2 LQKENI. The V gene lost 6 bases and the J gene lost 0 bases, with 11 bases spanning the gap. The CDR3 covers 14 residues. The CDR3 reads CASSTGGLNTEAFF. The CDR3, as DNA: TGTGCCAGCTCTACGGGGGGGTTGAACACTGAAGCTTTCTTT.

The V call is TRBV11-1, the J call TRBJ2-2; 7 nucleotides align to TRBD1. This CDR3 comprises 16 residues. Per germline, CDR1 SGHAT and CDR2 FQDESV (reference sequence). Trimming at V came to 5 bases and at J to 1 base, leaving 7 bases not matched to a gene. The CDR3 bases are TGTGCCAGCAGCCCAAGAACAGGGGTGAACACCGGGGAGCTGTTTTTT. Translation: CASSPRTGVNTGELFF.

The chain recombines TRBV5-5 with TRBJ1-5; the D is unclear. The germline CDR1 and CDR2 sequences are SGHKS and YYEKEE (reference sequence). This CDR3 contains 16 residues. Trimming stripped 4 bases from V and 7 bases from J, with 21 bases between. The CDR3 spells CASSGILAAPGQPQHF. In DNA form, the CDR3 reads TGTGCCAGCAGCGGAATTCTCGCGGCCCCCGGGCAGCCCCAGCATTTT.

The V call is TRBV3-1 (or the pseudogene TRBV3-2), the J call TRBJ2-7, with 9 positions matching TRBD1. Germline CDR1 is LGHDT and CDR2 is YNNKEL (reference sequence). The CDR3 totals 15 residues. V was clipped by 4 bases and J by 0 bases; unmatched bases: 4. The DNA for the CDR3 is TGTGCCAGCAGCCGGACGGACAGGGGCTCCTACGAGCAGTACTTC. It codes for CASSRTDRGSYEQYF.

The V gene is TRBV5-1, the J gene TRBJ2-3; 7 positions agree with TRBD2. CDR1 is SGHRS, CDR2 YFSETQ, per germline. The V and J ends lost 5 bases and 2 bases, in that order; junction bases with no gene match: 8. This CDR3 comprises 15 residues. The CDR3 reads CASRRAGENTDTQYF. The CDR3 bases are TGCGCCAGCAGAAGGGCGGGGGAGAACACAGATACGCAGTATTTT.

V usage is TRBV19 and J usage is TRBJ1-1; D remains unclear. The germline V and J ends were trimmed by 4 bases and 3 bases, with 9 bases remaining between them. The CDR3 is made up of 13 amino acids. Per germline, CDR1 LNHDA and CDR2 SQIVND (reference sequence). This CDR3 reads CASSTNRDTEAFF. The DNA for the CDR3 is TGTGCCAGTAGTACCAACAGAGACACTGAAGCTTTCTTT.